This TCR beta chain was obtained from a study of blood T cell repertoires in COVID-19. Study-level background: Material from acute and convalescent COVID-19 was sourced from the United States, Italy and Spain. PBMCs, B-cell-depleted T cells, or T cells provided the cDNA or gDNA that made up the material.

CDR3 length: 15 residues. Germline CDR1 LNHDA, CDR2 SQIVND (reference sequence). V was shortened by 2 bases and J by 4 bases, with 14 bases between the two germline ends. Methods used by the authors: Reference gene primer amplification yielded estimated nucleated cell counts. Profiled with immunoSEQ multiplex PCR; TCRdb holds only in-frame clones, not every one. Clone size and V and J calls were adopted from that table, with D and trimming inferred from the DNA. The sample contains some 150,000 clones, approximately 80% of which appear only once. This chain links TRBV19 with TRBJ1-1, with D tentatively TRBD1 (5 bases). The source material was peripheral blood. The clonotype comes from a human donor in a cohort sampled during active COVID-19. CDR3 nucleotide sequence: TGTGCCAGTAGTATAAAGGCAGGGCGAGGCACTGAAGCTTTCTTT. Translating gives CASSIKAGRGTEAFF.